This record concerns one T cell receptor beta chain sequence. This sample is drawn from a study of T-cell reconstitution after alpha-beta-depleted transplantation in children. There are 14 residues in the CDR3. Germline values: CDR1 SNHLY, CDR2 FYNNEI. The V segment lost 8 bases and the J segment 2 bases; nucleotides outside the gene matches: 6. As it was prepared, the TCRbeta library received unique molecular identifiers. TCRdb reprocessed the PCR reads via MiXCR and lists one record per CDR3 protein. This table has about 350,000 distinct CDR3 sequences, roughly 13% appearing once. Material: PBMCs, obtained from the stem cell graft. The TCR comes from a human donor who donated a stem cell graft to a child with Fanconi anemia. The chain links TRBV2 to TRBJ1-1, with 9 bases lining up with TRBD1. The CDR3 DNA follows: TGTGCCAGCGGAACAGGGGGCTTAAACACTGAAGCTTTCTTT. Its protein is CASGTGGLNTEAFF.